This paragraph covers one TCR beta chain sequence. Its antigen remains unidentified. No base qualities exist here, and no much larger clone lies one base off it. The cohort consisted of hundreds of healthy bone marrow donors. Cohort members were all nominally healthy when sampled, although unrecorded immune exposures were likely present. The donor tested CMV seronegative, placing the donor among the 350 or so seronegative members of the cohort. Each donor provided a peripheral blood sample, and peripheral blood mononuclear cells were used for TCR beta sequencing. The Qiagen DNeasy Blood Extraction Kit was used to extract genomic DNA from the blood cell samples. Measured from the cysteine to the phenylalanine, the CDR3 is 17 residues long. The kept DNA is CDR3 alone, 51 bases in frame from the first base. The germline V gene (reference sequence) yields LNHNV for CDR1 and YYDKDF for CDR2. Between the V and J ends, shortened by 0 bases and 0 bases respectively, the junction contains 13 bases.

This sample was included in a study of cytomegalovirus exposure and HLA in healthy donors (dated 2017 in TCRdb). Broadly, across the study: In an earlier analysis of 587 of the donors, 276 Gb of sequence data and 100 million or so unique TCR beta sequences from 150 million to 200 million T cells were reported. Roughly 300 gigabases of sequencing data and tens of millions of unique TCR sequences were included in an early release covering roughly 600 HLA-typed donors. Of the approximately 400 genotyped donors, over 65% fell in the genetic ancestry cluster associated with self-reported Caucasian donors. The aim of the study was to test whether cataloging public T cell receptors could identify signatures of past pathogen exposure. The T cell repertoires of under 700 subjects were profiled by immunosequencing and related to cytomegalovirus serostatus. Besides the first cohort of under 700 subjects, a separate validation cohort made up of roughly 120 different subjects was used. To predict cytomegalovirus infection status, the study brought together high-throughput TCR immunosequencing, statistical association of individual TCRs with disease status, and machine learning. To study patterns of TCR occurrence, a later analysis re-analyzed previously published TCR beta repertoires from hundreds of donors and added high-resolution HLA genotyping. Rather than drawing on any new phenotypic data, the later analysis identified candidate immune exposures from TCR beta sequences and the way those sequences occurred across donors. An earlier analysis of around 540 of the donors applied high-throughput TCR beta sequencing to assess whether each TCR beta V gene segment acted as functional or pseudogenic. Donor age, sex, ethnicity and CMV serostatus were compiled alongside the repertoire data. A later genetic analysis took genome-wide SNP genotypes for about 65% of the 666 donors and used that subset as a discovery cohort. All discovery cohort repertoires had been generated on a single sequencing platform. HLA typing included class I and class II loci at four-digit resolution. The number of donors typed differed by locus, with about 629-630 for A, B, C, DRB1 and DQB1, 522 for DQA1, 600 to 610 for DPA1, and 472 for DPB1. Because of strong linkage in the cohort, 5 or 6 DR-DQ haplotypes were treated as single units for association and clustering. On average, roughly 250,000 unique TCR beta nucleotide sequences were sequenced per donor among more than 350 genotyped donors of the cohort, with around 19% of those sequences being non-productive.

Library creation used the immunoSEQ multiplex PCR assay. For the multiplex PCR, a mixture combining 60 forward primers for TCR Vbeta segments and 13 reverse primers for TCR Jbeta segments was used. Amplification of the CDR3 region of rearranged TCR beta genes was performed with a multiplex PCR assay on genomic DNA. On the Illumina HiSeq System, the amplified TCR beta libraries were sequenced as 87-base-pair reads. On the study's bioinformatics: In a later analysis, 70 million to 95 million unique TCR beta chains were counted across the approximately 640 repertoires, and about 10 million of these chains were shared by at least two donors. Raw reads were error-corrected and collapsed into unique sequences with a nearest-neighbor algorithm that merged closely related sequences to remove PCR and sequencing errors. To assign V, D and J gene segments, CDR3 sequences were aligned to IMGT reference sequences. For a sequence to be retained, a match of at least six nucleotides was required to both a V gene segment and a J gene segment. A rearrangement was called productive if the CDR3 had no stop codons and remained in frame with V and J, and every other rearrangement was called non-productive. Following IMGT convention, CDR3 was defined as the stretch from the second conserved V-encoded cysteine up to the conserved J-encoded phenylalanine. In an earlier analysis of 550 to 650 of the donors, sequences lacking an unambiguous match to a single V gene segment were excluded. An earlier analysis of 587 of the donors called V segments functional above 56.7% productive rearrangements and segregating when the between-donor standard deviation exceeded 5%. A statistical classification framework was developed to diagnose cytomegalovirus status using the catalog of TCR beta chain sequences. A later analysis assigned V and J genes by comparing TCR nucleotide sequences with IMGT/GENE-DB human TR gene sequences. In a later analysis, CDR3 sequences and most-parsimonious VDJ recombination scenarios were assigned using the TCRdist pipeline. A later analysis defined each TCR beta chain by its CDR3 amino acid sequence plus V-gene family, and excluded reads lacking a unique V-gene family. In a later analysis, 500 to 700 highly shared, low-generation-probability nucleotide sequences were removed to address suspected cross-contamination and a sequencing artifact. In a later analysis, a clonal expansion index was calculated for each public chain from normalized within-repertoire ranks of inferred template counts. A later analysis computed generation probabilities with a VDJ recombination model fitted to out-of-frame rearrangements, and checked the results against IGoR. Hypergeometric tests were used in a later analysis to score TCR-TCR, TCR-HLA and TCR-CMV co-occurrence, with a repertoire-size bias correction applied to the TCR pairs. A later analysis estimated false discovery rates by permuting HLA or CMV assignments 20 times. A later analysis grouped co-occurring TCRs with DBSCAN, adding TCRdist sequence similarity when clustering within HLA-allele-positive subsets. For co-occurrence clustering, repertoires with fewer than 30,000 or more than 120,000 public chains were excluded, along with roughly 5 repertoires with anomalous nucleotide sharing. As stored in TCRdb, this immuneACCESS dataset retains in-frame rearrangements with V and J assigned. A fraction of the clones does not appear; measured against another copy, unresolved V genes explain less than half of the discrepancy, and the remainder lacks a known reason. That table is the source of V, J and clone size, and D and trimming were worked out from the DNA. Counted in this sample were about 100,000 clones; around 74% of them appeared once. The ten largest clones represent 1.5% to 2% of the sample.

What the study reported, not specific to this receptor: In a later genetic analysis, fewer N-insertions in productive TCRs were reported among donors in an Asian-associated ancestry cluster than the roughly 640-donor mean. In vitro tests confirmed that three of the cytomegalovirus-associated TCR beta chains recognize cytomegalovirus antigens. While some public TCRs were present in many individuals, most TCR sequences turned up only very rarely across donors. For the cohort, immune exposure information was limited to CMV serostatus. Sequencing depth was assumed to be roughly uniform across donors in the presence/absence analyses, though that assumption may not hold. Some IMGT-functional V segments, including TRBV6-2 and TRBV6-3, could not be distinguished by the 87-base-pair reads and were therefore excluded. Correlated functional status among segregating V segments might reflect linkage disequilibrium, but an unknown experimental factor could not be ruled out. In an earlier analysis of several hundred of the donors, most TCR beta V segments were observed in productive rearrangements about 90% or about 30% of the time, broadly matching IMGT annotations. A cluster of highly shared sequence variants was judged likely to represent a technical artifact of the sequencing pipeline. In both the original and validation cohorts, the classifier was reported to diagnose cytomegalovirus status with high specificity and sensitivity. At a false discovery rate of 0.05, a later analysis linked approximately 18,000 TCR beta sequences to specific HLA alleles. Because HLA typing was unavailable for some donors at each locus, only the typed subset was used in association tests. Several of the top co-occurrence clusters appeared to be linked to parvovirus B19, influenza, CMV and Epstein-Barr virus, according to a later analysis. Over 15 rarely observed V segments, including chromosome 9 orphons, were excluded from the earlier analysis of approximately 500 of the donors because counts were too low. In the study, approximately 150 TCR beta chains were listed as associated with cytomegalovirus. In this cohort, only TCR beta chains were sequenced, and detectable features were limited by the absence of alpha or paired-chain data. Compared with equally common non-associated chains, HLA-associated TCR beta chains in a later analysis were more clonally expanded and had lower generation probabilities. The authors suggested that the approach could potentially be generalized to other disease states and immunological phenotypes. An association between a missense DCLRE1C variant and V-gene and J-gene trimming of TCR beta chains was found in a later genetic analysis and replicated in an independent cohort. According to a later analysis, most CMV-associated TCR beta chains appeared to be HLA-restricted, and the HLA associations seemed to be driven largely by CMV exposure. When HLA alleles, especially DR and DQ, strongly co-occurred, TCR associations were difficult to assign to individual alleles. A further reported finding was that TCR beta sequences accurately predicted the HLA-A and HLA-B alleles for most subjects in the first cohort. In a later analysis, TCR association rates were found to vary across HLA loci, with the most associated TCRs seen for DRB1 alleles and the fewest for HLA-C alleles.

Sequencing was performed on PBMCs. The receptor was isolated from a woman aged 40 to 50 in good health and CMV-seronegative. Rearrangement joined TRBV15 to TRBJ2-3; a weak D assignment points to TRBD1 (6 bases agree). The nucleotides are TGTGCCACCAGCAGAGATCTTACAGGGAGTAGCACAGATACGCAGTATTTT. The encoded protein is CATSRDLTGSSTDTQYF. The variable domain in full, with residues beyond the CDR3 obtained from the reference TRBV15 and TRBJ2-3 genes, is DAMVIQNPRYQVTQFGKPVTLSCSQTLNHNVMYWYQQKSSQAPKLLFHYYDKDFNNEADTPDNFQSRRPNTSFCFLDIRSPGLGDTAMYLCATSRDLTGSSTDTQYFGPGTRLTVL.